This T cell receptor (beta chain) was documented in a study of blood T cells in healthy people across ages. Total RNA, at least 6 micrograms per sample, was extracted from PBMCs. Germline assignment: CDR1 LGHNA and CDR2 YNFKEQ. The CDR3 runs 17 residues. Then a second PCR, running about 6 to 11 cycles, was carried out with a sample-barcoded 5' primer and a J-beta primer mix. MiXCR was run by TCRdb on the 5' RACE reads, yielding one entry per CDR3 protein. The data show about 1.6 million distinct CDR3 sequences, almost 35% seen once. On this clonotype: Its antigen is unknown. An end of the junction does not agree with germline; a read error may underlie this.

General observations from the study: Long-lived and aged donors differed, with more naive CD4+ cells and higher diversity in the long-lived. Researchers judged that diversity estimates from one million T cells fell short of true values. The recorded TCR beta diversity per million T cells decreased in a roughly linear manner with age.

The receptor comes from a woman under 40 in good health. The chain uses TRBV4-2 and TRBJ2-3; 10 nucleotides align to TRBD2. Source material: blood. CDR3 sequence: CTSSQAGASGGADTQYF. The CDR3 region has the DNA TGTACCAGCAGCCAAGCCGGAGCTAGCGGGGGCGCAGATACGCAGTATTTT.